This T cell receptor (beta chain) appears in the sequencing data of a study of regulatory T cells in long-lasting Graves disease. General study points: TRBV28, TRBJ1-2 and TRBJ2-5 emerged as the favored segments in persistent disease.

In building TCR beta libraries, iRepertoire HTBI primers were used together with Arm-PCR of CDR3 regions. One entry per CDR3 protein, called by TCRdb with MiXCR from the multiplex PCR reads. This table holds about 400,000 distinct CDR3 sequences, 15% found once. Time point noted: newly diagnosed GD, antithyroid drugs for less than 3 months. There was RNA extracted from PBMCs, and the TCR library was made from it. This clonotype was detected ten times or more. Its antigen is not known. Trimming took 6 bases from V and 3 from J, leaving 15 bases between them. The CDR3 sequence is 15 residues long. The germline V gene has CDR1 MNHNS and CDR2 SASEGT. The same specimen was also included in a second study, on T cells in Graves' hyperthyroidism and ophthalmopathy. Per that paper: On the basis of clinical symptoms, serum thyroxine and TRAb, thyroid ultrasound and orbital computed tomography, diagnoses were made. TCR CDR3 regions were first amplified by RT-PCR with HTBI primers. In the analysis, a 13 V-J model separated ophthalmopathy from stable hyperthyroidism.

The sequenced sample was peripheral blood mononuclear cells (PBMCs), obtained at new diagnosis, from a patient treated with antithyroid drugs. The chain links TRBV6-1 to TRBJ2-1, with a weak D call TRBD2 (7 bases). The TCR originated in a woman between 40 and 50 years old with Graves disease. CDR3 in amino acids: CASRGGGQFYNEQFF. The CDR3 coding sequence is TGTGCCAGCAGGGGGGGGGGGCAGTTCTACAATGAGCAGTTCTTC.